This passage covers 10 T cell receptor beta chains from one sample sequenced in a study of T-cell reconstitution after alpha-beta-depleted transplantation in children (dated by TCRdb to 2016 to 2017). Libraries were prepared through PCR. The instrument was an Illumina HiSeq 2500. To normalize quantification of the TCRbeta repertoire, the TCR libraries were built with molecular barcoding that relied on unique molecular identifiers. TCRdb trimmed public reads at Q25 via fastp, called clones via MiXCR and kept in-frame beta chains. Every entry covers one CDR3 protein and lists the most common genes and DNA from its rows. For this sample the table gives roughly 70,000 distinct CDR3 sequences, of which 4.9% were detected only once. The ten biggest clones cover around 18% of the sample. The treatment or condition tag for this specimen amounts to: allogeneic hematopoietic cell transplantation with graft depleted of TCRalphabeta T cells and CD19 B cells.

Material: PBMCs, mostly from graft donor cells, obtained 180 days after TCRalphabeta/CD19-depleted stem cell transplant. These TCRs come from a boy less than two years old who had a stem cell transplant for acute myeloid leukemia, so the T cells may come from the graft donor.

This clonotype has at least ten counts. The V gene is TRBV7-8, the J gene TRBJ2-7; 7 bases match TRBD1. The CDR3 runs 13 residues. Trimming removed 5 bases from V and 7 bases from J; junction bases left unmatched: 8. The germline V gene encodes CDR1 SGHVS and CDR2 FQNEAQ. CDR3: CASSPDRSGEQYV. The CDR3, as DNA: TGTGCCAGCAGCCCGGACAGGTCGGGGGAGCAGTACGTC.

This clonotype was recorded at least ten times. The rearrangement links TRBV5-6 to TRBJ2-2; 11 bases fit TRBD2. The length of the CDR3 is 17 residues. Germline V gives CDR1 SGHDT, CDR2 YYEEEE. The V segment lost 1 base and the J segment 6 bases; nucleotides outside the gene matches: 8. CDR3 DNA sequence: TGTGCCAGCAGCTTGCCCCCTCTAGCGGGGGGACCCGGGGAGCTGTTTTTT. Residues: CASSLPPLAGGPGELFF.

In its sample, this clonotype was seen many times. The chain uses TRBV4-1 and TRBJ1-1, with D perhaps matching TRBD1 (5 bases). Per the germline V gene, CDR1 is MGHRA and CDR2 is YSYEKL. The CDR3 consists of 18 residues. V was clipped by 4 bases and J by 2 bases, with 23 bases between them. CDR3 sequence reads: CASSPGGQGWRVNTEAFF. The CDR3 DNA follows: TGCGCCAGCAGCCCCGGTGGTCAGGGTTGGAGAGTAAACACTGAAGCTTTCTTT.

This clonotype has at least ten counts. This chain joins TRBV10-3 and TRBJ1-5, with D perhaps TRBD1 (5 bases). Germline lookup yields CDR1 ENHRY and CDR2 SYGVKD. Trimming shortened V by 0 bases and J by 2 bases, and 11 bases separated the two germline ends. The CDR3 totals 16 residues. The CDR3 sequence: CAISESIGGGNQPQHF. The CDR3 DNA is TGTGCCATCAGTGAGTCGATTGGGGGGGGCAATCAGCCCCAGCATTTT.

This clonotype was detected many times. This chain uses TRBV5-5 with TRBJ1-2; D gene ambiguous. The ends were cut back, 4 bases at V and 3 bases at J, with 7 bases in the middle. CDR1 SGHKS and CDR2 YYEKEE come from the germline V gene (reference sequence). The CDR3 extends over 12 amino acids. Here the CDR3 reads CASSRMDYGYTF. The CDR3 DNA is TGTGCCAGCAGCCGGATGGACTATGGCTACACCTTC.

This clonotype has at least ten counts. V gene TRBV12-3 or TRBV12-4 combines with J gene TRBJ2-7; 9 bases are shared with TRBD1. The J segment lost 5 bases and the V segment lost 1 base, leaving 0 bases of the junction unmatched. The CDR3 covers 13 residues. CDR3 nucleotides: TGTGCCAGCAGTTTAGGGGACAGGGACGAGCAGTACGTC. This gives the protein CASSLGDRDEQYV.

In its sample, this clonotype was seen many times. The chain joins TRBV7-9 to TRBJ1-5; weak D call: TRBD1 (6 bases). There are 16 residues in the CDR3. CDR1 is SEHNR and CDR2 is FQNEAQ in the germline V gene (reference sequence). Trimming took off 3 bases at V and 3 bases at J, with 15 bases between the two ends. The DNA of the CDR3 is TGTGCCAGCAGCTTCGGGGGTAGACAGGACAATCAGCCCCAGCATTTT. Its protein is CASSFGGRQDNQPQHF. Full variable domain (rest looked up from reference TRBV7-9 and TRBJ1-5): DTGVSQNPRHKITKRGQNVTFRCDPISEHNRLYWYRQTLGQGPEFLTYFQNEAQLEKSRLLSDRFSAERPKGSFSTLEIQRTEQGDSAMYLCASSFGGRQDNQPQHFGDGTRLSIL.

This clonotype appeared many times. This sequence joins TRBV7-2 and TRBJ2-6; TRBD1 agrees at 7 bases. This CDR3 comprises 18 residues. The V segment lost 5 bases and the J segment 1 base; nucleotides outside the gene matches: 11. Germline loops: CDR1 SGHTA, CDR2 FQGNSA. In DNA, the CDR3 is TGTGCCAGCAGCGCGTACAGGGGATGGTCTTCTGGGGCCAACGTCCTGACTTTC. It translates to CASSAYRGWSSGANVLTF.

This clonotype appeared many times. The chain has TRBV7-2 and TRBJ2-2; 10 bases line up with TRBD2. The CDR3 runs to 15 residues. Germline CDR1 SGHTA, CDR2 FQGNSA. V lost 2 bases to trimming and J lost 3 bases; unmatched junction nucleotides: 0. Here the CDR3 reads CASSLLAGDTGELFF. The CDR3 bases are TGTGCCAGCAGCTTACTAGCGGGAGACACCGGGGAGCTGTTTTTT.

The sample holds many counts of this clonotype. CDR3 nucleotide sequence: TGTGCCAGCAGCCAAGAGGGGACAGGGAACTATGGCTACACCTTC. Residues: CASSQEGTGNYGYTF. This sequence joins TRBV3-1 and TRBJ1-2, with 9 bases that match TRBD1. CDR3 size: 15 residues. The V gene's germline CDR1 is LGHDT and CDR2 YNNKEL (reference sequence). Trimming at V came to 0 bases and at J to 2 bases, leaving 1 base not matched to a gene.